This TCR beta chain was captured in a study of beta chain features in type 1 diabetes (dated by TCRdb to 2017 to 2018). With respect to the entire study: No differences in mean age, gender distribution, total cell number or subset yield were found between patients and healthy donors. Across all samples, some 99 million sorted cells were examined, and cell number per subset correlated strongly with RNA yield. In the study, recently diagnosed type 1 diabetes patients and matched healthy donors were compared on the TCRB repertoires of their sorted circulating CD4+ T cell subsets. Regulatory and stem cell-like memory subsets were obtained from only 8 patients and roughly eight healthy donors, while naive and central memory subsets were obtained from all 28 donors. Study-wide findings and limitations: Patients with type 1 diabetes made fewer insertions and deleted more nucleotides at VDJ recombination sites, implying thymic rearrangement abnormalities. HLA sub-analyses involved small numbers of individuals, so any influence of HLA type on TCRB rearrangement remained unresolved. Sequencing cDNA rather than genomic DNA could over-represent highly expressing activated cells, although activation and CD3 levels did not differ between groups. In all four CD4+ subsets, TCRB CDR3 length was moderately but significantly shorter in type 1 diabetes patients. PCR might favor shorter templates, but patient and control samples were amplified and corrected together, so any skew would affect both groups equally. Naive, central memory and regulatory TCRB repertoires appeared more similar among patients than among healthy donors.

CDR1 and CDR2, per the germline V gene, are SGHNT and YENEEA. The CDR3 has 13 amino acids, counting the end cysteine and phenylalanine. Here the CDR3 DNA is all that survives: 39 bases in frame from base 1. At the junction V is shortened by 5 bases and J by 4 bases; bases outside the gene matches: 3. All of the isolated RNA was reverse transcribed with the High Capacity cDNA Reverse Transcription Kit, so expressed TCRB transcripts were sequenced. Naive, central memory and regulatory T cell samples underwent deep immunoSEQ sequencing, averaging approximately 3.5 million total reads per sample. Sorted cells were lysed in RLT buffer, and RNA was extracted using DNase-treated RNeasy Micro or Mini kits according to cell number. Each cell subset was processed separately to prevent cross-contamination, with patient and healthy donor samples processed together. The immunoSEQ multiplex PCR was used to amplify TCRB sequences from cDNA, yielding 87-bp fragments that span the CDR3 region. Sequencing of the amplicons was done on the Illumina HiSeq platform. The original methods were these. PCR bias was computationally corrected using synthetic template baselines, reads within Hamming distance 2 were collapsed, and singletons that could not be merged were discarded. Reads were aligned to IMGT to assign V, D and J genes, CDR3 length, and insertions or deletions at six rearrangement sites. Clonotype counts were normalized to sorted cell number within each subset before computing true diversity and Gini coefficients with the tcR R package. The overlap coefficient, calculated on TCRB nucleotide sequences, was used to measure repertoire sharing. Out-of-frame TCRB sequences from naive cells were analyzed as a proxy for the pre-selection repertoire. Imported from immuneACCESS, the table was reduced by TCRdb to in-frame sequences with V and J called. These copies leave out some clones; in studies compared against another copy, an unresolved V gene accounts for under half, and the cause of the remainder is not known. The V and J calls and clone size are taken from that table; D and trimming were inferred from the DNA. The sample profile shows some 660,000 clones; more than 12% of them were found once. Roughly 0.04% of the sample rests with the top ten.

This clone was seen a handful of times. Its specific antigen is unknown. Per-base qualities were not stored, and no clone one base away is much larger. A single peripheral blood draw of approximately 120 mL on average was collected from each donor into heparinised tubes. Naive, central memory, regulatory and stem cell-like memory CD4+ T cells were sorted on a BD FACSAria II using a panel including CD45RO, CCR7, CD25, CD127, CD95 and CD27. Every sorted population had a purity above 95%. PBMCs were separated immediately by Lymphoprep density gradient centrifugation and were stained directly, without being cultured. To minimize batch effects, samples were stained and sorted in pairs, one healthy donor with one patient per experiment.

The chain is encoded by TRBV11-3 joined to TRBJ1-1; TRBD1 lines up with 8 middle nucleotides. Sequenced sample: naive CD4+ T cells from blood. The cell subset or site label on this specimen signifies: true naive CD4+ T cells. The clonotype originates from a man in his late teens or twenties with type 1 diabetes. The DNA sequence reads TGTGCCAGCAGCCTTGGACAGGGCACTGAAGCTTTCTTT. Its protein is CASSLGQGTEAFF.